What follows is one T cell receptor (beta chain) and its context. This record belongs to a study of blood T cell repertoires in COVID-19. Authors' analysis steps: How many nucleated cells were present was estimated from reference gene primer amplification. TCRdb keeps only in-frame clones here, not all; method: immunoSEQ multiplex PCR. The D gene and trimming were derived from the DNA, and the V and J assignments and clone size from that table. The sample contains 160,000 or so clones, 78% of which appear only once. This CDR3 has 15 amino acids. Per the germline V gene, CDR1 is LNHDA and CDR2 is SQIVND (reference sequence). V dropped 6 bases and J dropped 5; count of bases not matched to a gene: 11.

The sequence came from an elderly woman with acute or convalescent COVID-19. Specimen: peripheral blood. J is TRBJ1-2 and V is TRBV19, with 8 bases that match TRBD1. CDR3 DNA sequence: TGTGCCAGTAGCCGCAACAGGGGGGAAGTATATGGCTACACCTTC. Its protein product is CASSRNRGEVYGYTF.